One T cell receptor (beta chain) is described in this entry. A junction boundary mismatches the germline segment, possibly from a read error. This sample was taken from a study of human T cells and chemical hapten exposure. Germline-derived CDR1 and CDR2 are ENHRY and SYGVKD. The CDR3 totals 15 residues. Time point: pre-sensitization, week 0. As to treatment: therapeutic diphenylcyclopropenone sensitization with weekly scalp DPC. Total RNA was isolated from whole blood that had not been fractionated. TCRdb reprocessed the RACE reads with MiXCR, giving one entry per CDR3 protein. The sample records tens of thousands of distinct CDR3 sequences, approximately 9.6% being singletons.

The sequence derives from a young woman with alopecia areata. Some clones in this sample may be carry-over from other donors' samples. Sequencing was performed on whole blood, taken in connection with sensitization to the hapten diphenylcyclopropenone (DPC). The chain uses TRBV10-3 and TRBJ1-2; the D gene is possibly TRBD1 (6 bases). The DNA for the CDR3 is TGTGCCATCAGCGAAGTCCTACAGGGCGACTATGGCGACACCTTC. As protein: CAISEVLQGDYGDTF.